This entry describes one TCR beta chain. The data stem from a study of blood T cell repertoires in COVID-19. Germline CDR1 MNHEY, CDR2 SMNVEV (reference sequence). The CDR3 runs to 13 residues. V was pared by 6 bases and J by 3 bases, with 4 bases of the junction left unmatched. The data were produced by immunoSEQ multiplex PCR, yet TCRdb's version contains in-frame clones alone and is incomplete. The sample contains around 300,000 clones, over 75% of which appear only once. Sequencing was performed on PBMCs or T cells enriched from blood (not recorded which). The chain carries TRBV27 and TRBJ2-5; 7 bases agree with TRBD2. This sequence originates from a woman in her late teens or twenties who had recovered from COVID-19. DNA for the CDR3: TGTGCCAGCAGCTATCGGGGGGAAGAGACCCAGTACTTC. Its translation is CASSYRGEETQYF.